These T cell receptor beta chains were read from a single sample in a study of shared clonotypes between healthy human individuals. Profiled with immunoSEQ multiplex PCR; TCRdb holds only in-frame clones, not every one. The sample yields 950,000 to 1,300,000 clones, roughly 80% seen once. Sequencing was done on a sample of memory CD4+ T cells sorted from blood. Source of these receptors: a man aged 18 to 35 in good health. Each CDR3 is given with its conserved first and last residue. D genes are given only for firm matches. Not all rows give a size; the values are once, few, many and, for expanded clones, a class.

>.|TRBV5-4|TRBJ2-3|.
CASTAPSTDTQYF
TGTGCCAGCACCGCACCTAGCACAGATACGCAGTATTTT
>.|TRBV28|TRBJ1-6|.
CASIMAGAESPLHF
TGTGCCAGCATCATGGCAGGAGCAGAATCCCCCCTCCACTTT
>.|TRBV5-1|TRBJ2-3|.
CASSLEASSTDTQYF
TGCGCCAGCAGCTTAGAAGCGTCTAGCACAGATACGCAGTATTTT
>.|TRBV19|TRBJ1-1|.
CASSITRGVGEAFF
TGTGCCAGTAGTATCACCAGGGGAGTCGGAGAGGCTTTCTTT
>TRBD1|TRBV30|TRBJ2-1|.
CAWNTGENEQFF
TGTGCCTGGAATACAGGGGAGAATGAGCAGTTCTTC
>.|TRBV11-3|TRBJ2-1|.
CASSPKRTSYNEQFF
TGTGCCAGCAGCCCGAAGCGGACCTCCTACAATGAGCAGTTCTTC
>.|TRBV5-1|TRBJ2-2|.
CASRPQGSAGELFF
TGCGCCAGCAGGCCGCAGGGGTCGGCCGGGGAGCTGTTTTTT
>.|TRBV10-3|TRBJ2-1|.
CAISESTGIRDEQFF
TGTGCCATCAGTGAGTCGACGGGAATCAGGGATGAGCAGTTCTTC
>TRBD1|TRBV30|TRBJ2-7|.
CAWSAVQGGSDEQYF
TGTGCCTGGAGTGCCGTACAGGGGGGTTCCGACGAGCAGTACTTC
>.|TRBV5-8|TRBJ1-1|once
CASSLPGGYTEAFF
TGTGCCAGCAGCTTGCCTGGGGGCTACACTGAAGCTTTCTTT
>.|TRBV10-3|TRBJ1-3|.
CAISGIAARSGNTIYF
TGTGCCATCAGTGGGATTGCAGCGCGCTCTGGAAACACCATATATTTT
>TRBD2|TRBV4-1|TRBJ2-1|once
CASSQEGVAGRKAYNEQFF
TGCGCCAGCAGCCAAGAGGGGGTAGCGGGGAGAAAGGCTTACAATGAGCAGTTCTTC
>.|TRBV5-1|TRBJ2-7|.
CASGNLQGASYEQYF
TGCGCCAGCGGCAATTTACAGGGCGCGTCCTACGAGCAGTACTTC
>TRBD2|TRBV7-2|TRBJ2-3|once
CASSLRREWDTQYF
TGTGCCAGCAGCCTAAGGCGGGAGTGGGATACGCAGTATTTT
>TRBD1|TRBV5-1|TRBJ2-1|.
CASSSSRDRGRNEQFF
TGCGCCAGCAGCTCTTCCCGGGACAGGGGGCGAAATGAGCAGTTCTTC
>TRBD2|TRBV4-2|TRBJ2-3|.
CASSPLAGSSDTQYF
TGTGCCAGCAGCCCTCTAGCGGGGTCCTCAGATACGCAGTATTTT
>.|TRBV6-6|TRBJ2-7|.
CASSYPPRDTEQYF
TGTGCCAGCAGTTACCCTCCCCGGGATACCGAGCAGTACTTC
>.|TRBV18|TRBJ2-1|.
CASSPQTSSYNEQFF
TGTGCCAGCTCACCCCAGACGAGCTCCTACAATGAGCAGTTCTTC
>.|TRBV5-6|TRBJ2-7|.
CASSRGGYEQYF
TGTGCCAGCAGCCGAGGGGGGTACGAGCAGTACTTC
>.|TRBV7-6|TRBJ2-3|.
CASRNFTHTDTQYF
TGTGCCAGCAGGAACTTCACACACACAGATACGCAGTATTTT
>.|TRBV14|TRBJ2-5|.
CASSQERETQYF
TGTGCCAGCAGCCAAGAACGAGAGACCCAGTACTTC
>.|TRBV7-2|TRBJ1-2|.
CASSSSGNAYGYTF
TGTGCCAGCAGCTCCTCAGGGAATGCATATGGCTACACCTTC
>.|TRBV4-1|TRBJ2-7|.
CASSQDGVEQYF
TGCGCCAGCAGCCAAGATGGAGTCGAGCAGTACTTC
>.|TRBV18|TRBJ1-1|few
CASSQQADRNTEAFF
TGTGCCAGCTCTCAACAGGCGGACAGGAACACTGAAGCTTTCTTT
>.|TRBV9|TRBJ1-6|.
CASSVNPEAMGALHF
TGTGCCAGCAGCGTAAACCCAGAGGCCATGGGGGCCCTCCACTTT
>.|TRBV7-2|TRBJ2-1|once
CASTINPPGASNDEQFF
TGTGCCAGCACTATCAACCCTCCGGGGGCCAGTAACGATGAGCAGTTCTTC
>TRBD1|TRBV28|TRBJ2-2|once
CASSLPWTGVDTGELFF
TGTGCCAGCAGTCTTCCGTGGACAGGGGTTGACACCGGGGAGCTGTTTTTT
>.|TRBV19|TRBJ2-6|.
CASSEQAAGANVLTF
TGTGCCAGTAGTGAGCAGGCGGCAGGGGCCAACGTCCTGACTTTC
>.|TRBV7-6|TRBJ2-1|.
CASSWQSSYNEQFF
TGTGCCAGCAGCTGGCAAAGCTCCTACAATGAGCAGTTCTTC
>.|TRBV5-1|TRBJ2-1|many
CASSLGGVSYNEQFF
TGCGCCAGCAGCTTGGGGGGCGTCTCCTACAATGAGCAGTTCTTC
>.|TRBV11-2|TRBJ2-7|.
CASSLAQQGPPYEQYF
TGTGCCAGCAGCTTAGCGCAGCAGGGCCCCCCCTACGAGCAGTACTTC
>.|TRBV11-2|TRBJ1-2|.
CASSLVLGGGYTF
TGTGCCAGCAGCTTAGTGTTGGGGGGTGGCTACACCTTC
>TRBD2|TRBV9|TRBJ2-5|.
CASRPGTSGGETQYF
TGTGCCAGCAGGCCCGGGACTAGCGGAGGAGAGACCCAGTACTTC